The clone carrying this T cell receptor beta chain came up once. Antigen unknown. These data belong to a study of blood T cells in healthy people across ages. Study-level findings and limits: Fewer expanded clones and more diversity marked long-lived versus aged donors. Estimates of diversity drawn from one million T cells were considered underestimates.

Per the germline V gene, CDR1 is MNHEY and CDR2 is SVGAGI. The CDR3 length is 12 residues. Trimming removed 6 bases at V and 6 bases at J, with 12 bases between. A second about 6 to 12 cycle PCR used barcoded and J-beta primers. A template-switch adaptor that had 12 random nucleotides put a tag on each cDNA molecule. MiXCR, run by TCRdb on the 5' RACE reads, gives a single entry per CDR3 protein. The sample comprises about 1,400,000 distinct CDR3 sequences, roughly 40% of which are singletons, and 7% to 9% rests with the top ten. This TCR was recovered from a woman aged 18-35 years in good health. The genes are TRBV6-5 and TRBJ2-7, with D possibly TRBD1 on 6 matching bases. The sample comprised blood. Here the CDR3 reads CASSRTGCEQYF. The CDR3 bases are TGTGCCAGCAGCCGTACAGGGTGCGAGCAGTACTTC.